This record looks at one T cell receptor (beta chain) sequence and its context. The antigen this receptor binds is unknown. From each donor, a roughly 2.5 ml peripheral blood sample was collected into PAXgene tubes and stored at -80 degrees C. Without any T cell sorting, total RNA was extracted from whole blood using the PAXgene blood miRNA kit on an automated QIAcube. Peripheral blood from monozygotic twin pairs, either concordant or discordant for inflammatory bowel disease, underwent deep TCRalpha and TCRbeta repertoire profiling that used unique molecular barcoding. For every twin pair, smoking habits were documented, and each individual was categorised as a current, former or never smoker. Libraries came from 5' RACE. The input for every TCR library was around 4,000 ng of total RNA. cDNA was synthesized with SMARTScribe reverse transcriptase in eight separate reactions per sample. During cDNA synthesis, unique molecular identifiers containing a 6-nucleotide sample barcode were introduced by template switching. TCRalpha and TCRbeta cDNA was amplified by two nested PCRs of roughly 15 and 9 cycles, with bead purification after each PCR. Before amplification, the cDNA was treated with uracil DNA-glycosylase and purified using the QIAquick PCR purification kit. In the second PCR, Illumina TruSeq-compatible adapters and sample-specific barcodes were added. TapeStation and Qubit were used to check library quality and concentration, and 4 to 6 ng of each library went into the pool. Sequencing of pooled libraries was carried out on an Illumina HiSeq2500 single-index Rapid Run using 2 x 100 bp reads and custom sequencing primers. The original methods were these. UMI-based consensus assembly with MiGEC version 1.2.6 was used to correct PCR and sequencing errors. MiXCR version 2.1.1 was used for V(D)J alignment, clonotype assembly and CDR3 extraction. To normalise gene usage, clonotype sharing and MAIT/NKT TCR abundance, the analysis used the top 1000, 10 000 and 20 000 clonotypes per sample. Diversity was computed as the inverse Simpson index with the vegan R package after downsampling to 27 000 UMIs. Paired Mann-Whitney U tests were applied to discordant twin pairs, with Benjamini-Hochberg correction for multiple testing. TCRdb reprocessed the sequencing reads and holds a single record per CDR3 protein sequence, with no DNA. Here the V and J calls rest on TCRdb's processing, not on the authors' analysis. The sample's table covers around 99,000 distinct CDR3 sequences. Together, the top ten hold 9.5% to 15% of the sample.

The data derive from a study of monozygotic twins with inflammatory bowel disease (dated 2019 in TCRdb). With regard to the full study: In total, around 30 monozygotic twin pairs made up the full study: 19 Danish pairs, all IBD-discordant, plus nine German pairs, of which four were IBD-concordant and five were IBD-discordant. The search for disease-associated traits relied mainly on comparing IBD patients with their genetically identical healthy co-twins within discordant pairs. Each individual had, on average, about 151 000 unique TCRalpha sequences and 181 000 unique TCRbeta sequences available for analysis. Paper-wide results and their limitations: Background noise and inter-individual variability may have been introduced into the repertoires by the differing immunosuppressive treatments among patients. Repertoire similarity did not differ between concordant and discordant twins, possibly due to limited statistical power. IBD patients had lower TCRbeta repertoire diversity, measured by the inverse Simpson index, than their healthy co-twins. Fewer clonotypes were shared with other individuals by IBD patients than by healthy twins, most markedly in patients showing signs of disease activity. The results gave no support for a single strong signal or clonotype linked to IBD. The analysis was unable to tell apart different T cell subtypes.

Sequences DFQATT (CDR1) and SNEGSKA (CDR2) are obtained from the germline V gene (reference sequence). The cysteine opens and the phenylalanine closes a CDR3 of 11 amino acids. Only the protein is on record. Specimen: blood. The chain joins TRBV20-1 to TRBJ1-2; as DNA is missing, the TRBD1 call by TCRdb cannot be tested. The TCR was taken from a human donor with ulcerative colitis or Crohn's disease, or a healthy co-twin of an affected twin (not recorded which). This receptor carries the CDR3 CRGLGPRGYTF.